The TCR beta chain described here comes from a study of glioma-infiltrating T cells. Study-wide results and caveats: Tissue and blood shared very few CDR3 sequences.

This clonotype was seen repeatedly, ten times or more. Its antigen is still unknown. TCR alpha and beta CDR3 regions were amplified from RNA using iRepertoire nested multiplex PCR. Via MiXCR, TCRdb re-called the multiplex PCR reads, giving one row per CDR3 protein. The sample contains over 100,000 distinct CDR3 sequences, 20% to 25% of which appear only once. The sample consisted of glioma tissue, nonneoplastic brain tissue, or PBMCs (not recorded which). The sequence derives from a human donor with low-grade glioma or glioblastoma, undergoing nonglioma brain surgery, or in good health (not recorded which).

CDR3 in DNA: TGTGCCAGCAGCTGGGACAGCCAGAACACTGAAGCTTTCTTT. This sequence encodes CASSWDSQNTEAFF. The V gene is TRBV6-2 or TRBV6-3, the J gene TRBJ1-1; the match to TRBD1 covers 7 bases. CDR3 length equals 14 residues. V was clipped by 6 bases and J by 1 base; unmatched bases: 5. The V gene's germline CDR1 is MNHEY and CDR2 SVGEGT.